The clone carrying this T cell receptor beta chain showed up just once. The antigen is not known. For the second PCR, which ran for about 6 to 12 cycles, a sample-barcoded 5' primer and a J-beta primer mix were used. All cDNA molecules were each tagged by a template-switch adaptor with 12 random nucleotides. All samples yielded 2.5 million or more CDR3-containing paired-end reads. TCRdb re-called the 5' RACE reads with MiXCR, one entry per CDR3 protein. This table holds some 920,000 distinct CDR3 sequences, roughly 51% found once. The data belong to a study of blood T cells in healthy people across ages. General observations from the study: Diversity of TCR beta per million T cells declined in a roughly linear way with age.

Trimming removed 0 bases at V and 10 bases at J, with 12 bases between. The CDR3 is made up of 14 amino acids. The germline gives CDR1 LGHDT, CDR2 YNNKEL (reference sequence). The clonotype comes from a woman aged 55-69 years in good health. The chain combines TRBV3-1 with TRBJ1-4; no firm D call. The sequenced sample consisted of blood. The CDR3: CASSQDIAGGKLFF. The CDR3 bases are TGTGCCAGCAGCCAAGATATAGCAGGCGGAAAACTGTTTTTT.